The 2 T cell receptor beta chains reported below all come from one sample, sequenced in a study of blood T cell repertoires in COVID-19. Clones were sequenced by immunoSEQ multiplex PCR, and TCRdb holds only the in-frame ones, with some missing. The profile shows 200,000 to 250,000 clones, around 80% of them singletons. The sequencing input was peripheral blood. Source of these receptors: an elderly woman with COVID-19, enrolled during active disease.

This rearrangement joins TRBV11-3 to TRBJ2-7, with a possible D match to TRBD1 (5 bases). The germline V and J ends were trimmed by 1 base and 0 bases, with 7 bases remaining between them. Germline V CDR1 and CDR2: SGHNT, YENEEA. The length of the CDR3 is 14 residues. The CDR3 is CASSLVRGSYEQYF. In DNA, the CDR3 is TGTGCCAGCAGCTTAGTTAGGGGCTCCTACGAGCAGTACTTC.

The chain is built from TRBV5-5 and TRBJ1-3, with TRBD1 matching 7 bases. The CDR3 runs 17 residues. Germline CDR1 and CDR2: SGHKS and YYEKEE (reference sequence). V was clipped by 3 bases and J by 0 bases; unmatched bases: 9. CDR3 nucleotides: TGTGCCAGCAGCTACTCCTCCCGGGACAGCTCTGGAAACACCATATATTTT. Protein product: CASSYSSRDSSGNTIYF.